A single sample gave rise to the 21 T cell receptor beta chains below, sequenced in a study of OX40 agonist ivuxolimab in advanced cancers. TCRdb's copy holds only in-frame clones and misses some; the assay was immunoSEQ multiplex PCR. The sample lists 35,000 to 50,000 clones, 75% to 90% occurring once. Sequencing was performed on CD4+ or CD8+ T cells sorted from blood, taken in a trial of the OX40 agonist ivuxolimab. These receptors came from an adult with an advanced solid tumor such as melanoma, head and neck, liver or kidney cancer.

This rearrangement joins TRBV9 to TRBJ2-1, with TRBD2 identical over 12 bases. This CDR3 region has 15 residues. Germline-derived CDR1 and CDR2 are SGDLS and YYNGEE. Germline trimming cut 0 bases from V and 12 bases from J; bases unmatched to any gene: 7. CDR3 residues: CASSVVLAGGNRQFF. The CDR3 bases are TGTGCCAGCAGCGTAGTACTAGCGGGGGGAAATAGGCAGTTCTTC. Filled out from reference TRBV9 and TRBJ2-1, the complete variable domain reads DSGVTQTPKHLITATGQRVTLRCSPRSGDLSVYWYQQSLDQGLQFLIQYYNGEERAKGNILERFSAQQFPDLHSELNLSSLELGDSALYFCASSVVLAGGNRQFFGPGTRLTVL.

This sequence joins TRBV23-1 and TRBJ2-5; tentatively, D is TRBD2 (6 bases). TRBV23-1 is designated an ORF whose function remains uncertain. Trimming removed 4 bases from V and 5 bases from J, with 17 bases in between. The CDR3 has 15 amino acids. For the CDR3, the DNA is TGCGCCAGCAGTCCTGAGACCGGGAGAAGCGAGACCCAGTACTTC. Translation: CASSPETGRSETQYF.

V and J are TRBV25-1 and TRBJ2-1, with D hard to call. Trimming took off 2 bases at V and 4 bases at J, with 6 bases between the two ends. Germline lookup yields CDR1 MGHDK and CDR2 SYGVNS. This CDR3 has 13 residues. DNA for the CDR3: TGTGCCAGCAGTGAACACGAATACAATGAGCAGTTCTTC. Translated: CASSEHEYNEQFF.

The rearrangement links TRBV7-9 to TRBJ1-2; D might be TRBD1 (5 bases). The CDR3 has 14 amino acids. Between the trimmed V and J ends, which lost 4 bases and 7 bases, there was a span of 16 bases. Germline assignment: CDR1 SEHNR and CDR2 FQNEAQ (reference sequence). The CDR3: CASSSRDGRIGYTF. CDR3 DNA sequence: TGTGCCAGCAGCTCCCGGGACGGACGGATTGGCTACACCTTC.

This chain uses TRBV19 with TRBJ2-7; D remains unclear. With 6 bases removed from V and 0 bases from J, the gap between germline ends came to 12 bases. The CDR3 is 14 amino acids. Germline values: CDR1 LNHDA, CDR2 SQIVND (reference sequence). Here the CDR3 DNA reads TGTGCCAGTAGCAATCCCCGCAACTCCTACGAGCAGTACTTC. Amino acid sequence: CASSNPRNSYEQYF.

CDR3 loop: CASSTPGDTGELFF. DNA for the CDR3: TGTGCCAGCAGCACCCCGGGTGACACCGGGGAGCTGTTTTTT. This chain joins TRBV6-6 and TRBJ2-2; D is uncertain. CDR1 and CDR2 (germline): MNHNY, SVGAGI (reference sequence). Trimming took 6 bases from V and 3 from J, leaving 11 bases between them. The CDR3 totals 14 residues.

This sequence joins TRBV15 and TRBJ2-1, with 9 bases identical to TRBD2. The CDR3 loop spans 16 amino acids. Germline V CDR1 and CDR2: LNHNV, YYDKDF (reference sequence). The V gene end was trimmed by 0 bases and the J gene end by 9 bases; junction bases not matched to a gene: 9. The CDR3 DNA is TGTGCCACCAGCAGAGACAGGGGCGCGGGGGGGAGTGAGCAGTTCTTC. It codes for CATSRDRGAGGSEQFF.

This chain uses TRBV4-2 with TRBJ2-2, with D maybe TRBD1 (6 bases). The CDR3 runs to 19 residues. V lost 0 bases to trimming and J lost 0 bases, with 17 bases between them. CDR1 is LGHNA, CDR2 YNFKEQ, per germline. In DNA form, the CDR3 reads TGTGCCAGCAGCCAAGAGAGTGGGCCGACAGGATCGAACACCGGGGAGCTGTTTTTT. Amino acids: CASSQESGPTGSNTGELFF.

The CDR3 sequence: CASSYSVYTDTQYF. CDR3 DNA sequence: TGTGCCAGCAGTTACTCGGTCTATACAGATACGCAGTATTTT. The chain employs TRBV6-5 and TRBJ2-3; D unresolved. The length of the CDR3 is 14 residues. The ends were cut back, 0 bases at V and 3 bases at J, with 7 bases in the middle. Germline V gene lookup returns CDR1 MNHEY and CDR2 SVGAGI.

The chain recombines TRBV7-2 with TRBJ2-2; D remains unclear. Germline values: CDR1 SGHTA, CDR2 FQGNSA. This CDR3 spans 15 amino acids. V was pared by 4 bases and J by 1 base, with 10 bases between. DNA for the CDR3: TGTGCCAGCAGCTCCGGGTGGGGGAACACCGGGGAGCTGTTTTTT. Amino acids: CASSSGWGNTGELFF.

J is TRBJ2-5 and V is TRBV6-6; D tentatively reads TRBD1 or TRBD2 (5 bases each). The CDR3 covers 13 residues. Per germline, CDR1 MNHNY and CDR2 SVGAGI (reference sequence). V gave up 6 bases and J gave up 3 bases, with 11 bases separating them. This CDR3 reads CASSPRGEETQYF. The CDR3 bases are TGTGCCAGCAGCCCCCGGGGCGAAGAGACCCAGTACTTC.

The gene calls are TRBV4-1 and TRBJ1-4; D unresolved. CDR1 MGHRA and CDR2 YSYEKL come from the germline V gene. The CDR3 has 16 amino acids. V was shortened by 0 bases and J by 2 bases, with 10 bases between the two germline ends. The CDR3 DNA reads as TGCGCCAGCAGCCAAGAACGCGGGTCCACTAATGAAAAACTGTTTTTT. Protein sequence: CASSQERGSTNEKLFF.

The J gene is TRBJ1-2, the V gene TRBV4-2; D not certain. V was shortened by 1 base and J by 7 bases, with 13 bases between the two germline ends. The CDR3 has 14 amino acids. CDR1 and CDR2 from the germline V gene are LGHNA and YNFKEQ. CDR3 sequence reads: CASSQAPDPFGYTF. The DNA of the CDR3 is TGTGCCAGCAGCCAAGCCCCGGACCCCTTTGGCTACACCTTC.

V is TRBV28 and J is TRBJ2-7; TRBD1 matches at 7 bases. V lost 4 bases and J lost 3; bases outside the gene matches: 6. Germline CDR1 MDHEN, CDR2 SYDVKM. This CDR3 region has 14 residues. CDR3 residues: CASSSIQGIYEQYF. CDR3 bases: TGTGCCAGCAGTTCCATACAGGGGATCTACGAGCAGTACTTC.

The chain is built from TRBV4-1 and TRBJ2-5; a possible D gene is TRBD2 (5 bases). CDR1 is MGHRA, CDR2 YSYEKL, per germline. Trimming stripped 7 bases from V and 3 bases from J, with 18 bases between. The CDR3 runs 15 residues. CDR3 loop: CASTALESGEETQYF. The CDR3 DNA reads as TGCGCCAGCACGGCACTAGAATCAGGTGAAGAGACCCAGTACTTC.

The chain recombines TRBV4-1 with TRBJ2-3, with 7 positions matching TRBD2. V lost 0 bases to trimming and J lost 1 base; unmatched junction nucleotides: 1. This CDR3 is built from 15 residues. The germline gives CDR1 MGHRA, CDR2 YSYEKL. The CDR3 region has the DNA TGCGCCAGCAGCCAAGAAACTAGCGGCACAGATACGCAGTATTTT. Translating gives CASSQETSGTDTQYF.

This chain joins TRBV10-3 and TRBJ1-5; no definite D call. The V gene lost 2 bases and the J gene lost 2 bases, with 10 bases spanning the gap. The CDR3 loop spans 15 amino acids. Germline CDR1 reads ENHRY; CDR2 reads SYGVKD. CDR3 sequence reads: CAISETMEGNQPQHF. Written as DNA, the CDR3 is TGTGCCATCAGTGAGACGATGGAAGGCAATCAGCCCCAGCATTTT.

The chain couples TRBV29-1 to TRBJ2-1; 12 bases fit TRBD2. This CDR3 contains 15 residues. V lost 1 base and J lost 7; bases outside the gene matches: 5. The germline V gene has CDR1 SQVTM and CDR2 ANQGSEA. The CDR3, as DNA: TGCAGCGTTGAAGGACTAGCGGGAGAGTATAATGAGCAGTTCTTC. This sequence encodes CSVEGLAGEYNEQFF.

The CDR3 DNA is TGCGCCAGCAGCTTGGGCAGTACCTACGAGCAGTACTTC. Translated, it gives CASSLGSTYEQYF. The rearrangement links TRBV5-1 to TRBJ2-7, with D hard to call. The CDR3 length is 13 residues. V lost 0 bases and J lost 2, with 6 bases in between. Germline CDR1 reads SGHRS; CDR2 reads YFSETQ.

The chain links TRBV7-9 to TRBJ2-1; D is ambiguous. With 4 bases removed from V and 7 bases from J, the gap between germline ends came to 8 bases. Germline V CDR1 and CDR2: SEHNR, FQNEAQ (reference sequence). CDR3 length: 12 amino acids. In DNA, the CDR3 is TGTGCCAGCAGCTCTGGATGGAATGAGCAGTTCTTC. It is translated as CASSSGWNEQFF. The full variable domain, its missing parts supplied by reference TRBV7-9 and TRBJ2-1, is DTGVSQNPRHKITKRGQNVTFRCDPISEHNRLYWYRQTLGQGPEFLTYFQNEAQLEKSRLLSDRFSAERPKGSFSTLEIQRTEQGDSAMYLCASSSGWNEQFFGPGTRLTVL.

The V and J genes are TRBV27 and TRBJ2-1; maybe TRBD2 (7 bases). V lost 7 bases and J lost 0, with 13 bases in between. The germline V gene has CDR1 MNHEY and CDR2 SMNVEV (reference sequence). The CDR3 is 15 residues long. The CDR3 DNA follows: TGTGCCAGCATACAGGGCGGGAGCTCCTACAATGAGCAGTTCTTC. This gives the protein CASIQGGSSYNEQFF.